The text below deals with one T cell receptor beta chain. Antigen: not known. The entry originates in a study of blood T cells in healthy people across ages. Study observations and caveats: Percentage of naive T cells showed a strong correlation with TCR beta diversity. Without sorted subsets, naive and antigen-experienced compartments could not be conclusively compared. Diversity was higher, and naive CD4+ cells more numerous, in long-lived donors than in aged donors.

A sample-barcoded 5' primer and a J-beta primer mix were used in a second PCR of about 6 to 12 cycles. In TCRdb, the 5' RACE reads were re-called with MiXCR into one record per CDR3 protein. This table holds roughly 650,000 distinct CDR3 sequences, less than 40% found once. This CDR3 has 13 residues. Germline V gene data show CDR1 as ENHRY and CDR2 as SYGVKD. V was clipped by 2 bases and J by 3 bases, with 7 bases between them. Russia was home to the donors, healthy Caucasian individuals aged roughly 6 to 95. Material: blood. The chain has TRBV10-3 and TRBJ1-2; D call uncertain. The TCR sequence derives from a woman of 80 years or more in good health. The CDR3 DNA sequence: TGTGCCATCAGTGAGACAGCGTACTATGGCTACACCTTC. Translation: CAISETAYYGYTF.